The clone carrying this T cell receptor (beta chain) was counted only a few times. The length of the CDR3 is 13 residues. V lost 5 bases to trimming and J lost 9 bases, with 14 bases between them. CDR1 and CDR2 (germline): MNHEY, SMNVEV (reference sequence). The sorting of PBMCs gave CD4+ and CD8+ T cells. The sequencing template was cDNA reverse transcribed from extracted RNA. Profiling relied on immunoSEQ multiplex PCR, and the TCRdb table lists in-frame clones only, not all of them. The sample yields over 150,000 clones, 56% seen once. The record originates from a study of CD8+ T cells in alopecia areata.

The sample consisted of CD8+ T cells sorted from blood. This chain links TRBV27 with TRBJ2-1; D is tentatively TRBD1 or TRBD2 (5 bases each). This receptor was identified in a human donor in good health. For the CDR3, the DNA is TGTGCCAGCAGTGGGGGACCCCGGGGTGAGCAGTTCTTC. This translates into CASSGGPRGEQFF.